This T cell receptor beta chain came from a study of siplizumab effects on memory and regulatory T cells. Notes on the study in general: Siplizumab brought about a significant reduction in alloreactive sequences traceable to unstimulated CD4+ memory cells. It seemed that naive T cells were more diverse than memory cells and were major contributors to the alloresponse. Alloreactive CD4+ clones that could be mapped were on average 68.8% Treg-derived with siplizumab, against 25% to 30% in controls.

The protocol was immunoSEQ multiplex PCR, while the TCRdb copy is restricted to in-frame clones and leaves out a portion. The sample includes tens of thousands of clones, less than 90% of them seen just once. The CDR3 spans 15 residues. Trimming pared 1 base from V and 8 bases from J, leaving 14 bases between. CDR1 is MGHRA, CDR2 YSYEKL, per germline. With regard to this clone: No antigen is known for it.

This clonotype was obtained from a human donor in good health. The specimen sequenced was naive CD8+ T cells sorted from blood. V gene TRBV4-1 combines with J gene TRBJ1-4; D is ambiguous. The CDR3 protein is CASSQGVEKSEKLFF. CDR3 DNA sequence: TGCGCCAGCAGCCAAGGGGTGGAGAAGTCGGAAAAACTGTTTTTT.